A selection of T cell receptor beta chains follows, all from one sample in a study of blood T cell repertoires in COVID-19. This table comes from immunoSEQ multiplex PCR, and its TCRdb copy is limited to in-frame clones, with some not included. The sample lists more than 95,000 clones; 70% to 90% were seen once. Material for sequencing was peripheral blood. Receptors originate from a woman aged 50 to 60 with acute or convalescent COVID-19. Both conserved end residues are part of each CDR3. D genes are given only for firm matches. The size field is filled for only some rows; it gives once, few, many or a size class.

once	TRBD1	TRBV5-1	TRBJ1-4	CASSFLTGGGEKLFF	TGCGCCAGCAGCTTCCTGACAGGGGGCGGTGAAAAACTGTTTTTT
.	.	TRBV2	TRBJ1-3	CASSEISSGSGNTIYF	TGTGCCAGCAGTGAAATCTCATCCGGCTCTGGAAACACCATATATTTT
.	TRBD1	TRBV3-1/TRBV3-2	TRBJ1-2	CASSRARDRVRYTF	TGTGCCAGCAGTCGCGCCCGGGACAGGGTGCGCTACACCTTC
.	.	TRBV27	TRBJ1-1	CASSSSRLNTEAFF	TGTGCCAGCAGTTCTAGCAGGCTGAACACTGAAGCTTTCTTT
once	.	TRBV5-6	TRBJ2-5	CASSLPSSETQYF	TGTGCCAGCAGCTTGCCTAGCTCCGAGACCCAGTACTTC
.	.	TRBV27	TRBJ2-7	CATSSEGYEQYF	TGTGCCACCTCGAGTGAGGGCTACGAGCAGTACTTC
few	.	TRBV6-5	TRBJ2-7	CATTGSSYEQYF	TGTGCCACTACCGGGAGCTCCTACGAGCAGTACTTC
.	TRBD2	TRBV7-6	TRBJ2-1	CASSLVGLAGGTEQFF	TGTGCCAGCAGCTTAGTCGGACTAGCGGGAGGGACTGAGCAGTTCTTC
.	.	TRBV19	TRBJ2-2	CASSISVNTGELFF	TGTGCCAGTAGTATATCCGTGAACACCGGGGAGCTGTTTTTT
.	.	TRBV3-1/TRBV3-2	TRBJ1-6	CASSAPQSAPLHF	TGTGCCAGCAGCGCCCCCCAGTCCGCACCCCTCCACTTT
.	TRBD1	TRBV3-1/TRBV3-2	TRBJ1-6	CASSLAGQGNSPLHF	TGTGCCAGCAGCCTAGCGGGACAGGGAAATTCACCCCTCCACTTT
.	TRBD1	TRBV10-3	TRBJ1-1	CAAGEGQGMSEAFF	TGTGCCGCCGGAGAGGGACAGGGTATGAGTGAAGCTTTCTTT
.	TRBD1	TRBV27	TRBJ1-6	CASSNHRGLYNSPLHF	TGTGCCAGCAGTAACCACAGGGGGCTCTATAATTCACCCCTCCACTTT
.	TRBD2	TRBV15	TRBJ2-3	CATSLHSGSTDTQYF	TGTGCCACCAGCTTACATAGCGGGTCCACAGATACGCAGTATTTT
.	.	TRBV7-9	TRBJ2-2	CASSHSGNTGELFF	TGTGCCAGCAGCCACAGCGGAAACACCGGGGAGCTGTTTTTT
.	.	TRBV7-2	TRBJ1-2	CASSSRGFSNYGYTF	TGTGCCAGCAGCTCTCGAGGGTTTTCCAACTATGGCTACACCTTC
.	TRBD2	TRBV6-4	TRBJ2-7	CASSDSRTSGRASYEQYF	TGTGCCAGCAGTGACTCCCGGACTAGCGGGAGGGCCTCCTACGAGCAGTACTTC
.	.	TRBV12-3/TRBV12-4	TRBJ1-2	CASRAGGRGYTF	TGTGCCAGCAGGGCGGGGGGACGTGGCTACACCTTC
.	.	TRBV5-1	TRBJ2-7	CASSSNGVVSYEQYF	TGCGCCAGCAGCTCAAACGGAGTTGTATCCTACGAGCAGTACTTC
.	.	TRBV28	TRBJ1-2	CASSFAQANYGYTF	TGTGCCAGCAGTTTTGCACAGGCGAACTATGGCTACACCTTC
.	TRBD1	TRBV4-2	TRBJ1-4	CASSHLTGGTSTNEKLFF	TGTGCCAGCAGCCACCTGACAGGGGGTACCTCAACTAATGAAAAACTGTTTTTT
.	TRBD1	TRBV19	TRBJ1-5	CASSTRDRGNQPQHF	TGTGCCAGTAGTACCCGGGACAGGGGCAATCAGCCCCAGCATTTT
.	TRBD1	TRBV3-1/TRBV3-2	TRBJ2-1	CASSQDWGTGGNEQFF	TGTGCCAGCAGCCAAGATTGGGGGACAGGAGGCAATGAGCAGTTCTTC
few	TRBD2	TRBV5-1	TRBJ2-7	CASSLEGWGLAGESSYEQYF	TGCGCCAGCAGCTTGGAGGGTTGGGGACTAGCGGGGGAGAGCTCCTACGAGCAGTACTTC
.	TRBD2	TRBV18	TRBJ2-1	CASSPPSGMSNEQFF	TGTGCCAGCTCACCGCCTAGCGGGATGTCGAATGAGCAGTTCTTC
.	TRBD1	TRBV2	TRBJ2-2	CASSRQGAGGELFF	TGTGCCAGCAGTCGACAGGGGGCCGGCGGGGAGCTGTTTTTT
.	.	TRBV5-1	TRBJ1-2	CASSPKGGSFYGYTF	TGCGCCAGCAGCCCGAAGGGAGGATCGTTCTATGGCTACACCTTC
.	.	TRBV2	TRBJ1-4	CASSDRDSGGKLFF	TGTGCCAGCAGTGACCGGGACTCGGGAGGCAAACTGTTTTTT
.	.	TRBV7-3	TRBJ1-1	CASSLLPRGQAEAFF	TGTGCCAGCAGCTTACTCCCCAGGGGTCAGGCTGAAGCTTTCTTT
few	.	TRBV6-6	TRBJ1-3	CASNGERSNTIYF	TGTGCCAGCAACGGAGAGAGGTCCAACACCATATATTTT
once	TRBD1	TRBV20-1	TRBJ1-5	CSASGTGRINQPQHF	TGCAGTGCTAGTGGGACAGGGAGGATCAATCAGCCCCAGCATTTT
few	.	TRBV5-1	TRBJ1-2	CASSLLGGDYTF	TGCGCCAGCAGCCTCCTTGGGGGCGATTACACCTTC
.	.	TRBV25-1	TRBJ1-1	CASSRPGMGVTEAFF	TGTGCCAGCTCCCGCCCAGGGATGGGCGTCACTGAAGCTTTCTTT
once	TRBD2	TRBV28	TRBJ2-7	CASRLTSDLEQYF	TGTGCCAGCAGATTGACTAGCGATTTAGAGCAGTACTTC
few	.	TRBV6-5	TRBJ2-5	CASRIRGIGETQYF	TGTGCCAGCAGAATCAGGGGTATTGGAGAGACCCAGTACTTC
once	TRBD1	TRBV6-6	TRBJ1-3	CASSYPLAGGMDTIYF	TGTGCCAGCAGTTACCCCCTCGCAGGGGGCATGGACACCATATATTTT
.	TRBD1	TRBV10-2	TRBJ2-2	CASRLQGAGTGELFF	TGCGCCAGCAGATTACAGGGGGCAGGCACCGGGGAGCTGTTTTTT
once	.	TRBV5-4	TRBJ1-6	CASSLLAYNSPLHF	TGTGCCAGCAGCTTGTTGGCATATAATTCACCCCTCCACTTT
.	.	TRBV4-2	TRBJ1-4	CASSQFTGSQEKLFF	TGTGCCAGCAGCCAATTTACAGGGTCGCAGGAAAAACTGTTTTTT
once	TRBD2	TRBV5-1	TRBJ2-5	CASRSGLAGVGETQYF	TGCGCCAGCAGATCTGGACTAGCGGGAGTTGGAGAGACCCAGTACTTC
.	.	TRBV5-1	TRBJ2-3	CASSLETRPDTDTQYF	TGCGCCAGCAGCTTGGAAACCAGGCCGGACACAGATACGCAGTATTTT
.	.	TRBV28	TRBJ2-7	CASLGSNSYEQYF	TGTGCCAGCCTGGGCAGCAACTCCTACGAGCAGTACTTC
.	.	TRBV5-1	TRBJ1-1	CASSLGSGKMNTEAFF	TGCGCCAGCAGCTTGGGTTCAGGTAAAATGAACACTGAAGCTTTCTTT
.	TRBD1	TRBV15	TRBJ1-5	CATSSGTASNQPQHF	TGTGCCACCAGCAGCGGGACAGCTAGCAATCAGCCCCAGCATTTT
.	.	TRBV27	TRBJ1-5	CASSLGGGNQPQHF	TGTGCCAGCAGTTTAGGGGGCGGCAATCAGCCCCAGCATTTT
.	.	TRBV5-8	TRBJ1-2	CASSFRGNNYGYTF	TGTGCCAGCAGCTTCCGCGGGAATAACTATGGCTACACCTTC
.	TRBD1	TRBV19	TRBJ2-2	CASSKPGQKLTGELFF	TGTGCCAGTAGTAAGCCGGGACAGAAACTCACCGGGGAGCTGTTTTTT
.	.	TRBV27	TRBJ2-7	CASRPFSVLSYEQYF	TGTGCCAGCAGGCCGTTTTCAGTTCTTTCCTACGAGCAGTACTTC
.	TRBD2	TRBV24-1	TRBJ2-3	CATSGTSGGSTDTQYF	TGTGCCACCTCCGGGACTAGCGGGGGATCCACAGATACGCAGTATTTT
.	.	TRBV7-6	TRBJ1-3	CASSPGQLSGNTIYF	TGTGCCAGCAGCCCCGGACAGCTCTCTGGAAACACCATATATTTT
few	.	TRBV4-1	TRBJ1-1	CASSFNAGRDGMNTEAFF	TGCGCCAGCAGCTTTAACGCCGGGAGGGATGGCATGAACACTGAAGCTTTCTTT
few	.	TRBV30	TRBJ1-2	CAWSQGRPYGYTF	TGTGCCTGGAGTCAGGGGCGGCCCTATGGCTACACCTTC
.	.	TRBV30	TRBJ2-7	CAWSYLQVFDEQYF	TGTGCCTGGAGTTACTTACAGGTTTTCGACGAGCAGTACTTC
.	.	TRBV2	TRBJ2-1	CASSAGTGNEQFF	TGTGCCAGCAGCGCCGGAACGGGCAATGAGCAGTTCTTC
once	.	TRBV2	TRBJ1-1	CASRDAFSNTEAFF	TGTGCCAGCCGGGATGCCTTCTCGAACACTGAAGCTTTCTTT
once	.	TRBV3-1/TRBV3-2	TRBJ1-1	CASSQDGRRRWNTEAFF	TGTGCCAGCAGCCAAGATGGTCGCCGCAGATGGAACACTGAAGCTTTCTTT
.	.	TRBV6-5	TRBJ2-2	CASRLTGGELFF	TGTGCCAGCAGGCTGACGGGCGGGGAGCTGTTTTTT
.	TRBD2	TRBV27	TRBJ2-1	CASSLGAGEIYNEQFF	TGTGCCAGCAGTCTCGGCGCGGGAGAAATCTACAATGAGCAGTTCTTC
few	TRBD2	TRBV11-3	TRBJ2-3	CASSLSSGDSTDTQYF	TGTGCCAGCAGCTTATCTAGCGGGGACAGCACAGATACGCAGTATTTT